Listed below are T cell receptor beta chains from one sample, sequenced in a study of T cell clones after liver transplantation. The assay was immunoSEQ multiplex PCR, and TCRdb's table has in-frame clones only and misses some. The sample lists approximately 51,000 clones, approximately 71% occurring once. Sequencing used CD4+ T cells from blood, obtained roughly 56 months after liver transplant. The receptors were sampled from a human patient who received a liver transplant. T cells may partly derive from the graft donor. The CDR3 runs from the conserved cysteine through the conserved F or W. Each record gives: V gene, clone size, J gene, D gene, CDR3 DNA, CDR3 protein. The D gene is left open where the match is weak. Rows may omit the clone size; those that give it use once, few, many or a size class.

v_call: TRBV5-8
clone_size: few
j_call: TRBJ1-5
d_call: -
cdr3_nt: TGTGCCAGCAGCTTGAGAGATCAGCCCCAGCATTTT
cdr3_aa: CASSLRDQPQHF

v_call: TRBV7-8
clone_size: -
j_call: TRBJ2-7
d_call: TRBD2
cdr3_nt: TGTGCCAGCAGCTTAGTGGGCAGGGAGGGCGAGCAGTACTTC
cdr3_aa: CASSLVGREGEQYF

v_call: TRBV28
clone_size: -
j_call: TRBJ1-1
d_call: -
cdr3_nt: TGTGCCAGCAGTTTATACTCCGGGTCAGCTTTCTTT
cdr3_aa: CASSLYSGSAFF

v_call: TRBV28
clone_size: -
j_call: TRBJ2-3
d_call: -
cdr3_nt: TGTGCCAGCAGCAAAGGACAATCGGGAGATACGCAGTATTTT
cdr3_aa: CASSKGQSGDTQYF

v_call: TRBV19
clone_size: -
j_call: TRBJ1-1
d_call: -
cdr3_nt: TGTGCCAGTAGACCCCGGGAGAACACTGAAGCTTTCTTT
cdr3_aa: CASRPRENTEAFF

v_call: TRBV11-2
clone_size: once
j_call: TRBJ2-2
d_call: TRBD2
cdr3_nt: TGTGCCAGCAGCACCTTAGCGGGGGGCGCGAACACCGGGGAGCTGTTTTTT
cdr3_aa: CASSTLAGGANTGELFF

v_call: TRBV4-2
clone_size: few
j_call: TRBJ1-1
d_call: -
cdr3_nt: TGTGCCAGCAGCCAAGATTCTCCGGGCAACGAAGCTTTCTTT
cdr3_aa: CASSQDSPGNEAFF

v_call: TRBV10-3
clone_size: -
j_call: TRBJ1-3
d_call: -
cdr3_nt: TGTGCCATCAGTGAGGGGGGTCAGGGATTCTCTGGAAACACCATATATTTT
cdr3_aa: CAISEGGQGFSGNTIYF

v_call: TRBV19
clone_size: -
j_call: TRBJ2-6
d_call: -
cdr3_nt: TGTGCCAGTAGTGAAGGCTCTGGGGCCAACGTCCTGACTTTC
cdr3_aa: CASSEGSGANVLTF

v_call: TRBV29-1
clone_size: -
j_call: TRBJ1-4
d_call: -
cdr3_nt: TGCAGCGTTGTTGTGGGGAATGAAAAACTGTTTTTT
cdr3_aa: CSVVVGNEKLFF

v_call: TRBV19
clone_size: -
j_call: TRBJ1-2
d_call: TRBD1
cdr3_nt: TGTGCCAGTAGTATAGATCCTACAGGGGCGCGGGGCTACACCTTC
cdr3_aa: CASSIDPTGARGYTF

v_call: TRBV6-1
clone_size: -
j_call: TRBJ1-3
d_call: -
cdr3_nt: TGTGCCAGCAGCGTTAGCTCTGGAAACACCATATATTTT
cdr3_aa: CASSVSSGNTIYF

v_call: TRBV28
clone_size: -
j_call: TRBJ2-5
d_call: -
cdr3_nt: TGTGCCAGCAGTTACTCTGGGTACCTCCTGGAGACCCAGTACTTC
cdr3_aa: CASSYSGYLLETQYF

v_call: TRBV10-2
clone_size: few
j_call: TRBJ1-4
d_call: -
cdr3_nt: TGCGCCAGCAGTAAGCGGGCGGGGGAAAAACTGTTTTTT
cdr3_aa: CASSKRAGEKLFF

v_call: TRBV28
clone_size: -
j_call: TRBJ1-1
d_call: -
cdr3_nt: TGTGCCAGCGTGGGGCGTAGCACTGAAGCTTTCTTT
cdr3_aa: CASVGRSTEAFF

v_call: TRBV20-1
clone_size: -
j_call: TRBJ2-7
d_call: -
cdr3_nt: TGCAGTGCAGAACTATACGAGCAGTACTTC
cdr3_aa: CSAELYEQYF

v_call: TRBV30
clone_size: few
j_call: TRBJ2-3
d_call: -
cdr3_nt: TGTGCCTGGAGTGTATACCTAAGAGGGGATACGCAGTATTTT
cdr3_aa: CAWSVYLRGDTQYF

v_call: TRBV19
clone_size: -
j_call: TRBJ2-2
d_call: -
cdr3_nt: TGTGCCAGTAGCTCTGCTAGGGTGACCGGGGAGCTGTTTTTT
cdr3_aa: CASSSARVTGELFF

v_call: TRBV7-9
clone_size: -
j_call: TRBJ2-7
d_call: -
cdr3_nt: TGTGCCAGCAGCTTATTAAGCCCGGGAGAAGAGCAGTACTTC
cdr3_aa: CASSLLSPGEEQYF

v_call: TRBV7-9
clone_size: -
j_call: TRBJ1-2
d_call: -
cdr3_nt: TGTGCCAGCAGCTTAACCGGCCAGGGTACTGGTGGCTACACCTTC
cdr3_aa: CASSLTGQGTGGYTF

v_call: TRBV19
clone_size: -
j_call: TRBJ1-1
d_call: TRBD1
cdr3_nt: TGTGCCAGTAGGACAGGGGGCCCGGGGAACACTGAAGCTTTCTTT
cdr3_aa: CASRTGGPGNTEAFF

v_call: TRBV5-4
clone_size: -
j_call: TRBJ2-6
d_call: -
cdr3_nt: TGTGCCAGCAGCTGGGGGGTCACTCCTGGGGCCAACGTCCTGACTTTC
cdr3_aa: CASSWGVTPGANVLTF

v_call: TRBV19
clone_size: -
j_call: TRBJ2-4
d_call: TRBD1
cdr3_nt: TGTGCCAGTAGTACTATAACAGGGGAAGCCAAAAACATTCAGTACTTC
cdr3_aa: CASSTITGEAKNIQYF

v_call: TRBV5-6
clone_size: -
j_call: TRBJ2-5
d_call: -
cdr3_nt: TGTGCCAGCAGCGTCGGGACATCACAAGAGACCCAGTACTTC
cdr3_aa: CASSVGTSQETQYF

v_call: TRBV2
clone_size: -
j_call: TRBJ2-1
d_call: -
cdr3_nt: TGTGCCACCGGACAGTACAATGAGCAGTTCTTC
cdr3_aa: CATGQYNEQFF

v_call: TRBV6-5
clone_size: -
j_call: TRBJ1-1
d_call: TRBD1
cdr3_nt: TGTGCCAGCAGACCCGGGACAGGAGAGACCACTGAAGCTTTCTTT
cdr3_aa: CASRPGTGETTEAFF

v_call: TRBV28
clone_size: -
j_call: TRBJ1-5
d_call: -
cdr3_nt: TGTGCCAGCAGTTTCCCCCAGGGGTCTCAGCCCCAGCATTTT
cdr3_aa: CASSFPQGSQPQHF

v_call: TRBV27
clone_size: -
j_call: TRBJ2-3
d_call: -
cdr3_nt: TGTGCCAGCAGTTTGGGTCCCCAGACCACAGATACGCAGTATTTT
cdr3_aa: CASSLGPQTTDTQYF

v_call: TRBV11-2
clone_size: few
j_call: TRBJ2-7
d_call: TRBD1
cdr3_nt: TGTGCCAGCAGCTCATCCACAGGGGTGGGTTTCCTTAGCGAGCAGTACTTC
cdr3_aa: CASSSSTGVGFLSEQYF

v_call: TRBV9
clone_size: many
j_call: TRBJ2-3
d_call: -
cdr3_nt: TGTGCCAGCAGCCACCCCGCCGGGGTGGAGCAGTATTTT
cdr3_aa: CASSHPAGVEQYF

v_call: TRBV5-1
clone_size: -
j_call: TRBJ2-7
d_call: -
cdr3_nt: TGCGCCAGCAGCTGGGGGACGGTCTCCTACGAGCAGTACTTC
cdr3_aa: CASSWGTVSYEQYF

v_call: TRBV4-1
clone_size: -
j_call: TRBJ2-7
d_call: -
cdr3_nt: TGCGCCAGCAGCCAAACCGTCGGGTGGGGGAACGAGCAGTACTTC
cdr3_aa: CASSQTVGWGNEQYF

v_call: TRBV5-1
clone_size: -
j_call: TRBJ1-1
d_call: -
cdr3_nt: TGCGCCAGCAGCTTGGACAGGGTAGAGGTTGATGAAGCTTTCTTT
cdr3_aa: CASSLDRVEVDEAFF

v_call: TRBV6-1
clone_size: -
j_call: TRBJ2-5
d_call: TRBD1
cdr3_nt: TGTGCCAGCAGCCACAGCGGGACAGGGCAAGAGACCCAGTACTTC
cdr3_aa: CASSHSGTGQETQYF

v_call: TRBV9
clone_size: -
j_call: TRBJ2-4
d_call: -
cdr3_nt: TGTGCCAGCAGCGTAGGCGCCTCTACGGGCCAAAACATTCAGTACTTC
cdr3_aa: CASSVGASTGQNIQYF

v_call: TRBV13
clone_size: -
j_call: TRBJ2-7
d_call: TRBD2
cdr3_nt: TGTGCCAGCAGCACCATAGCGGGGAGCTCCTACGAGCAGTACTTC
cdr3_aa: CASSTIAGSSYEQYF

v_call: TRBV5-4
clone_size: once
j_call: TRBJ2-3
d_call: TRBD1
cdr3_nt: TGTGCCAGCAGCCACAGGGGGGCCGGAGATACGCAGTATTTT
cdr3_aa: CASSHRGAGDTQYF

v_call: TRBV7-8
clone_size: -
j_call: TRBJ2-5
d_call: -
cdr3_nt: TGTGCCAGCAGCTCGACTAGAGAGACCCAGTACTTC
cdr3_aa: CASSSTRETQYF

v_call: TRBV6-1
clone_size: -
j_call: TRBJ2-7
d_call: TRBD1
cdr3_nt: TGTGCCAGCAGCGACAGGGTAGTCGAGCAGTACTTC
cdr3_aa: CASSDRVVEQYF

v_call: TRBV23-1
clone_size: -
j_call: TRBJ2-7
d_call: -
cdr3_nt: TGCGCCAGCAGTCAAACAACCTACGAGCAGTACTTC
cdr3_aa: CASSQTTYEQYF

v_call: TRBV5-4
clone_size: -
j_call: TRBJ2-3
d_call: -
cdr3_nt: TGTGCCAGCAGCTTTCCGACGGGCACAGATACGCAGTATTTT
cdr3_aa: CASSFPTGTDTQYF

v_call: TRBV6-6
clone_size: -
j_call: TRBJ2-7
d_call: TRBD2
cdr3_nt: TGTGCCAGCAGTTACTCACGTGGTAGCGGGTACGAGCAGTACTTC
cdr3_aa: CASSYSRGSGYEQYF

v_call: TRBV6-5
clone_size: -
j_call: TRBJ2-5
d_call: -
cdr3_nt: TGTGCCAGCAGTTACTCTGGGGTTTGGGAGACCCAGTACTTC
cdr3_aa: CASSYSGVWETQYF

v_call: TRBV6-1
clone_size: -
j_call: TRBJ2-1
d_call: -
cdr3_nt: TGTGCCAGCAGTGTCTGGCGGGGCCCGATTAACAATGAGCAGTTCTTC
cdr3_aa: CASSVWRGPINNEQFF

v_call: TRBV5-4
clone_size: -
j_call: TRBJ1-4
d_call: -
cdr3_nt: TGTGCCAGCAGCTTGGGTGGAGAAAATGAAAAACTGTTTTTT
cdr3_aa: CASSLGGENEKLFF

v_call: TRBV6-1
clone_size: -
j_call: TRBJ2-6
d_call: TRBD1
cdr3_nt: TGTGCCAGCAGTGAAACTACGGGACAGGGTCCTGGGGCCAACGTCCTGACTTTC
cdr3_aa: CASSETTGQGPGANVLTF

v_call: TRBV30
clone_size: -
j_call: TRBJ2-6
d_call: TRBD2
cdr3_nt: TGTGCCTGGAAAGACCCGGGGGGATCTGGGGCCAACGTCCTGACTTTC
cdr3_aa: CAWKDPGGSGANVLTF

v_call: TRBV6-6
clone_size: -
j_call: TRBJ1-3
d_call: -
cdr3_nt: TGTGCCAGCAGTTCCCAAGGCAGCGCTGGAAACACCATATATTTT
cdr3_aa: CASSSQGSAGNTIYF

v_call: TRBV20-1
clone_size: -
j_call: TRBJ2-5
d_call: TRBD2
cdr3_nt: TGCAGGGGAGGGACCCCAGAGACCCAGTACTTC
cdr3_aa: CRGGTPETQYF

v_call: TRBV7-8
clone_size: -
j_call: TRBJ2-1
d_call: -
cdr3_nt: TGTGCCAGCAGCTTAGCCGGGCTAGTCTCCTACAATGAGCAGTTCTTC
cdr3_aa: CASSLAGLVSYNEQFF

v_call: TRBV4-1
clone_size: medium-sized
j_call: TRBJ2-7
d_call: -
cdr3_nt: TGCGCCAGCAGCAATCCGGGACGGGTCTACGAGCAGTACTTC
cdr3_aa: CASSNPGRVYEQYF